This entry lists 26 T cell receptor beta chains sequenced from one sample in a study of shared clonotypes between healthy human individuals. Profiled with immunoSEQ multiplex PCR; TCRdb holds only in-frame clones, not every one. The profile covers under 150,000 clones, with around 71% appearing a single time and 20% to 25% taken by the ten largest. Sequencing was done on a sample of memory CD8+ T cells sorted from blood. Subset indicated: CD45RO+ cells pooled with CCR7-negative TemRA cells. These receptors all come from a woman aged 30 to 39 in good health.

This clone was seen ten or more times. This sample also contains other DNA sequences that code for the same CDR3. The chain uses TRBV27 and TRBJ2-6; no definite D call. The germline V and J ends were trimmed by 6 bases and 0 bases, with 3 bases remaining between them. In germline, CDR1 is MNHEY, CDR2 SMNVEV (reference sequence). The CDR3 is 13 amino acids. CDR3: CASSPSGANVLTF. The CDR3, as DNA: TGTGCCAGCAGCCCCTCTGGGGCCAACGTCCTGACTTTC. The full variable domain, rest sourced from reference TRBV27 and TRBJ2-6, is EAQVTQNPRYLITVTGKKLTVTCSQNMNHEYMSWYRQDPGLGLRQIYYSMNVEVTDKGDVPEGYKVSRKEKRNFPLILESPSPNQTSLYFCASSPSGANVLTFGAGSRLTVL.

The gene calls are TRBV7-6 and TRBJ2-2; D remains unclear. V lost 6 bases and J 5 bases, leaving 7 bases between the germline ends. This CDR3 is built from 12 residues. Germline assignment: CDR1 SGHVS and CDR2 FNYEAQ. The CDR3 coding sequence is TGTGCCAGCAGGCTTGATACCGGGGAGCTGTTTTTT. This encodes CASRLDTGELFF.

The chain employs TRBV5-1 and TRBJ2-7; possibly TRBD1 or TRBD2 for D (5 bases each). The germline CDR1 and CDR2 sequences are SGHRS and YFSETQ. Trimming took 1 base from V and 0 from J, leaving 17 bases between them. This CDR3 region has 17 residues. CDR3 sequence (DNA): TGCGCCAGCAGCTTGTATCCGGGTGGGGACGGCTCCTACGAGCAGTACTTC. Its translation is CASSLYPGGDGSYEQYF.

The gene calls are TRBV7-9 and TRBJ2-2; 9 nucleotides match TRBD1. This CDR3 region has 19 residues. J lost 0 bases, V lost 2 bases, and 10 bases had no gene match. In germline, CDR1 is SEHNR, CDR2 FQNEAQ (reference sequence). The CDR3 loop is CASSLYPGQGWSNTGELFF. The CDR3 nucleotides are TGTGCCAGCAGCTTATATCCGGGACAGGGATGGTCGAACACCGGGGAGCTGTTTTTT.

The chain joins TRBV7-8 to TRBJ2-5; no reliable D call. Judging by the DNA end, TRBJ2-7 fits better; the J call may be wrong. Germline V gene lookup returns CDR1 SGHVS and CDR2 FQNEAQ. This CDR3 is 17 amino acids long. The DNA for the CDR3 is TGTGCCAGCAGCTTTTGGACCGAGGAGTCCCTTACCTACGAGCAGTACTTC. Protein product: CASSFWTEESLTYEQYF.

J is TRBJ1-2 and V is TRBV10-3, with D perhaps matching TRBD1 (5 bases). The CDR3 has 14 residues. Trimming stripped 6 bases from V and 10 bases from J, with 21 bases between. CDR1 and CDR2 (germline): ENHRY, SYGVKD. The CDR3 DNA sequence: TGTGCCATCAGCGATGGGACCCCTTCGATGAACTACACCTTC. Translation: CAISDGTPSMNYTF.

This clone was recorded only once. This rearrangement joins TRBV6-1 to TRBJ2-5; 8 nucleotides line up with TRBD1. Per the germline V gene, CDR1 is MNHNS and CDR2 is SASEGT. CDR3 length equals 15 residues. V shed 1 base and J 4 bases; nucleotides not matched to a gene: 5. The DNA for the CDR3 is TGTGCCAGCAGTGAAGACGTGACAGGGGCAGAGACCCAGTACTTC. This sequence encodes CASSEDVTGAETQYF.

The chain couples TRBV25-1 to TRBJ2-7, with 9 nucleotides matching TRBD1. The CDR3 contains 15 residues. Trimming took 5 bases from V and 3 from J; bases not matched to a gene: 8. The V gene's germline CDR1 is MGHDK and CDR2 SYGVNS. The CDR3 region has the DNA TGTGCCAGCAGTAAGGACAGGGGCTCTCACTACGAGCAGTACTTC. Residues: CASSKDRGSHYEQYF.

The V gene is TRBV7-8, the J gene TRBJ1-4; 9 nucleotides match TRBD1. The CDR3 contains 17 residues. The J segment lost 7 bases and the V segment lost 5 bases, leaving 14 bases of the junction unmatched. Germline V gene sequence: CDR1 SGHVS, CDR2 FQNEAQ. CDR3 sequence reads: CASSLIYPGTGSEKLFF. The DNA for the CDR3 is TGTGCCAGCAGCCTAATATACCCCGGGACAGGGAGTGAAAAACTGTTTTTT.

This chain joins TRBV25-1 and TRBJ2-1, with TRBD2 matching 7 bases. J was trimmed by 5 bases and V by 2 bases; bases with no gene match: 6. This CDR3 spans 15 amino acids. Germline values: CDR1 MGHDK, CDR2 SYGVNS. The CDR3, as DNA: TGTGCCAGCAGTGAAGGCGCGGGAGTTCACAATGAGCAGTTCTTC. Protein sequence: CASSEGAGVHNEQFF.

The rearrangement uses TRBV19 and TRBJ2-5; D unclear. Between the trimmed V and J ends, which lost 3 bases and 4 bases, there was a span of 12 bases. The CDR3 has 14 residues. Germline V CDR1 and CDR2: LNHDA, SQIVND (reference sequence). CDR3 in amino acids: CASSILGDRETQYF. DNA for the CDR3: TGTGCCAGTAGTATTTTGGGCGACCGAGAGACCCAGTACTTC.

This clone came up a few times. This rearrangement joins TRBV4-1 to TRBJ2-7; either TRBD1 or TRBD2 may supply D (5 bases each). CDR3 length: 14 amino acids. V was shortened by 4 bases and J by 4 bases, with 14 bases between the two germline ends. Germline assignment: CDR1 MGHRA and CDR2 YSYEKL. In DNA form, the CDR3 reads TGCGCCAGCAGCCCCAGGGTAGCGCAGTACGAGCAGTACTTC. It encodes CASSPRVAQYEQYF.

The chain has TRBV27 and TRBJ2-1, with 12 bases aligning to TRBD2. Germline CDR1 MNHEY, CDR2 SMNVEV (reference sequence). The CDR3 spans 16 residues. Trimming at V came to 5 bases and at J to 3 bases, leaving 5 bases not matched to a gene. CDR3 loop: CASSRLAGVHYNEQFF. CDR3 DNA: TGTGCCAGCAGTAGACTAGCGGGAGTACACTACAATGAGCAGTTCTTC.

This sequence joins TRBV4-2 and TRBJ1-1, with no clear D. Looked up from germline, CDR1 is LGHNA and CDR2 is YNFKEQ. This CDR3 spans 13 amino acids. Trimming stripped 1 base from V and 5 bases from J, with 8 bases between. The CDR3 DNA reads TGTGCCAGCAGCCAAGTTCTCGGTACTGAAGCTTTCTTT. This codes for CASSQVLGTEAFF.

This rearrangement joins TRBV28 to TRBJ2-7; TRBD2 is a possible D gene (5 bases). The ends were cut back, 6 bases at V and 7 bases at J, with 10 bases in the middle. CDR3 length equals 11 residues. In germline, CDR1 is MDHEN, CDR2 SYDVKM. This CDR3 reads CASSFTREQYF. The CDR3 DNA is TGTGCCAGCAGCTTCACTAGAGAGCAGTACTTC.

This chain connects TRBV7-9 to TRBJ1-2; D gene ambiguous. This CDR3 spans 13 amino acids. Trimming took off 5 bases at V and 8 bases at J, with 15 bases between the two ends. The germline gives CDR1 SEHNR, CDR2 FQNEAQ (reference sequence). CDR3 protein: CASSPSWGTGYTF. CDR3 DNA sequence: TGTGCCAGCAGCCCCAGCTGGGGAACCGGCTACACCTTC.

This clone appeared a few times. The chain combines TRBV6-4 with TRBJ2-3; 8 nucleotides align to TRBD2. This CDR3 is built from 14 residues. V dropped 2 bases and J dropped 5; count of bases not matched to a gene: 3. The germline CDR1 and CDR2 sequences are MRHNA and SNTAGT. CDR3 coding DNA: TGTGCCAGCAGTGACGGGAGCGGGAGAGATACGCAGTATTTT. It encodes CASSDGSGRDTQYF.

This clone was detected only a few times. The chain joins TRBV2 to TRBJ1-2; possible D gene TRBD1, 6 bases. The CDR3 is made up of 12 amino acids. Germline-derived CDR1 and CDR2 are SNHLY and FYNNEI. The germline V and J ends were trimmed by 10 bases and 4 bases, with 13 bases remaining between them. CDR3: CANTGTPYGYTF. The CDR3 region has the DNA TGTGCCAATACCGGGACACCCTATGGCTACACCTTC.

The CDR3 protein is CASSYSAGFNQPQHF. The CDR3 DNA reads as TGTGCCAGCAGTTACTCGGCAGGATTCAATCAGCCCCAGCATTTT. The J gene is TRBJ1-5, the V gene TRBV6-6; the D is unclear. Germline V gene sequence: CDR1 MNHNY, CDR2 SVGAGI (reference sequence). The germline V and J ends were trimmed by 0 bases and 3 bases, with 9 bases remaining between them. This CDR3 has 15 amino acids.

This clone was detected only once. V usage is TRBV4-1 and J usage is TRBJ2-7; 7 bases align to TRBD1. V was clipped by 2 bases and J by 3 bases; unmatched bases: 10. The germline CDR1 and CDR2 sequences are MGHRA and YSYEKL. The CDR3 is 16 amino acids. CDR3 region: CASSQLKTGLFYEQYF. The CDR3 region has the DNA TGCGCCAGCAGCCAACTTAAGACAGGGCTTTTCTACGAGCAGTACTTC.

At least ten counts were recorded for this clone. The rearrangement uses TRBV30 and TRBJ1-2; possible D gene TRBD1, 5 bases. The CDR3 covers 16 residues. Germline V gives CDR1 GTSNPN, CDR2 SVGIG (reference sequence). The V end was cut by 5 bases, the J end by 5 bases, with 24 bases between. This CDR3 is CAWGDRDFRVGYGYTF. The CDR3 DNA follows: TGTGCCTGGGGCGACCGGGACTTTAGGGTCGGGTATGGCTACACCTTC.

The gene calls are TRBV23-1 and TRBJ1-2; a weak D match, TRBD1 (6 bases). TRBV23-1 counts as an open reading frame of uncertain function. With 0 bases removed from V and 3 bases from J, the gap between germline ends came to 14 bases. The CDR3 is 16 amino acids. The CDR3 here is CASSQSYRDEYYGYTF. CDR3 coding DNA: TGCGCCAGCAGTCAATCCTACAGGGATGAATACTATGGCTACACCTTC.

This clone was counted many times. The chain is built from TRBV5-6 and TRBJ2-7, with D maybe TRBD2 (6 bases). The CDR3 covers 12 residues. With 0 bases removed from V and 6 bases from J, the gap between germline ends came to 7 bases. The V gene's germline CDR1 is SGHDT and CDR2 YYEEEE. The CDR3 sequence is CASSLGEAEQYF. CDR3 sequence (DNA): TGTGCCAGCAGCTTGGGGGAGGCCGAGCAGTACTTC.

This clone was detected only a few times. J is TRBJ1-2 and V is TRBV7-9; no clear D gene. This CDR3 is 16 amino acids long. The V end was cut by 1 base, the J end by 4 bases, with 16 bases between. Germline loops: CDR1 SEHNR, CDR2 FQNEAQ (reference sequence). The CDR3 bases are TGTGCCAGCAGCTTAGACGCCGGGCGGGCCGGCTATGGCTACACCTTC. Protein sequence: CASSLDAGRAGYGYTF.

This rearrangement joins TRBV2 to TRBJ2-3; D is unresolved. Germline CDR1 is SNHLY and CDR2 is FYNNEI. V lost 2 bases and J lost 1, with 7 bases in between. This CDR3 has 14 amino acids. The DNA for the CDR3 is TGTGCCAGCAGTGAAATCGTAGGCACAGATACGCAGTATTTT. Protein: CASSEIVGTDTQYF.

The gene calls are TRBV6-6 and TRBJ1-4, with TRBD1 identical over 10 bases. This CDR3 has 15 amino acids. Germline loops: CDR1 MNHNY, CDR2 SVGAGI (reference sequence). V lost 5 bases, J lost 5 bases, and 5 bases stayed unmatched. Here the CDR3 reads CASSATGGENEKLFF. The CDR3 DNA reads TGTGCCAGCAGTGCGACAGGGGGCGAAAATGAAAAACTGTTTTTT.